These 22 T cell receptor beta chains originate from one sample sequenced in a study of Ad26.COV2.S vaccination and SARS-CoV-2 variants. The treatment was: about 20 received Ad26.COV2.S at low or high dose, single or two shots; 5 received placebo; per-sample allocation not given. Day 63 after the first injection of vaccine or placebo was the sampling time. The assay was immunoSEQ multiplex PCR, and TCRdb's table has in-frame clones only and misses some. The sample includes some 480,000 clones, roughly nine tenths of them seen just once. The sequences come from peripheral blood, collected in a trial of Ad26.COV2.S vaccine versus placebo. The receptors were sampled from a person between 18 and 60 years old who received the Ad26.COV2.S COVID-19 vaccine or a placebo.

V gene TRBV9 combines with J gene TRBJ2-2; either TRBD1 or TRBD2 may fit D (6 bases each). Per the germline V gene, CDR1 is SGDLS and CDR2 is YYNGEE. V was cut by 3 bases and J by 1 base, with 10 bases left in between. The CDR3 runs 15 residues. The CDR3: CASSEGGRNTGELFF. The CDR3 nucleotides read TGTGCCAGCAGCGAGGGGGGTAGGAACACCGGGGAGCTGTTTTTT.

This clone occurred once. The CDR3 bases are TGTGCCAGCAGCCAAGTGGCTAGCGGGGGTGCCTACGAGCAGTACTTC. Encoded protein: CASSQVASGGAYEQYF. The chain employs TRBV3-1 (or the pseudogene TRBV3-2) and TRBJ2-7; TRBD2 matches 10 bases. The CDR3 spans 16 residues. V lost 1 base and J lost 2; bases outside the gene matches: 5. Germline lookup yields CDR1 LGHDT and CDR2 YNNKEL (reference sequence).

The chain links TRBV19 to TRBJ2-2; 8 bases line up with TRBD2. V lost 6 bases and J lost 6; bases outside the gene matches: 9. The CDR3 has 15 residues. Germline-derived CDR1 and CDR2 are LNHDA and SQIVND (reference sequence). The CDR3 spells CASRRSGGTAGELFF. In DNA, the CDR3 is TGTGCCAGTAGGCGATCGGGGGGGACGGCCGGGGAGCTGTTTTTT.

In this sample, this clone turned up once. This chain uses TRBV11-2 with TRBJ2-5; possible D gene TRBD1, 6 bases. The CDR3 is 15 amino acids. The germline V and J ends were trimmed by 4 bases and 2 bases, with 14 bases remaining between them. CDR1 and CDR2 from the germline V gene are SGHAT and FQNNGV. The CDR3 region is CASSSGQSFQETQYF. CDR3 nucleotides: TGTGCCAGCAGCTCCGGACAGTCCTTTCAAGAGACCCAGTACTTC.

This clone was found once. The V and J genes are TRBV7-8 and TRBJ1-1, with a tentative D call TRBD1 (6 bases). CDR3 length equals 13 residues. Trimming stripped 4 bases from V and 8 bases from J, with 14 bases between. Looked up from germline, CDR1 is SGHVS and CDR2 is FQNEAQ. The CDR3 is CASSSGTQHEAFF. CDR3 DNA: TGTGCCAGCAGCTCCGGGACACAACACGAAGCTTTCTTT.

The chain has TRBV6-5 and TRBJ2-1; 11 bases line up with TRBD2. With 6 bases clipped from V and 5 bases from J, the junction kept 3 bases outside the gene matches. The CDR3 sequence is 14 residues long. Germline CDR1 reads MNHEY; CDR2 reads SVGAGI. CDR3 in amino acids: CASRGTSGNNEQFF. CDR3 DNA: TGTGCCAGCAGGGGGACTAGCGGAAACAATGAGCAGTTCTTC.

The chain carries TRBV3-1 (or the pseudogene TRBV3-2) and TRBJ1-5; no firm D call. The CDR3 length is 14 residues. V lost 6 bases and J 2 bases, leaving 11 bases between the germline ends. Germline V gene data show CDR1 as LGHDT and CDR2 as YNNKEL (reference sequence). CDR3 sequence: CASRLGQGNQPQHF. The CDR3 DNA reads TGTGCCAGCAGACTCGGTCAGGGCAATCAGCCCCAGCATTTT.

This clone was picked up one time. This sequence joins TRBV9 and TRBJ2-5; 9 bases line up with TRBD1. V shed 0 bases and J 1 base; nucleotides not matched to a gene: 1. The CDR3 consists of 15 residues. Germline V gene data show CDR1 as SGDLS and CDR2 as YYNGEE. The CDR3, as DNA: TGTGCCAGCAGCGTAGGGGACAGGGCCCAAGAGACCCAGTACTTC. Its protein is CASSVGDRAQETQYF.

The CDR3 bases are TGTGCCAGCAGCCGCAAACTAGATTCCGGGGAGCTGTTTTTT. It translates to CASSRKLDSGELFF. V is TRBV3-1 (or the pseudogene TRBV3-2) and J is TRBJ2-2; the D gene is possibly TRBD2 (5 bases). This CDR3 spans 14 amino acids. Germline V lookup: CDR1 LGHDT, CDR2 YNNKEL (reference sequence). V was clipped by 4 bases and J by 6 bases, with 12 bases between them.

The J gene is TRBJ2-1, the V gene TRBV4-3; D possibly corresponds to TRBD2 (6 bases). This CDR3 is built from 15 residues. The V gene lost 3 bases and the J gene lost 3 bases, with 12 bases spanning the gap. Germline CDR1 and CDR2: LGHNA and YSLEER. CDR3 bases: TGCGCCAGCAGCCAGTCTTATAGCGGCTACAATGAGCAGTTCTTC. Amino acids: CASSQSYSGYNEQFF.

CDR3 protein: CASSLGGYAEAFF. The CDR3 coding sequence is TGTGCCAGCAGCTTAGGGGGGTACGCTGAAGCTTTCTTT. This chain connects TRBV7-2 to TRBJ1-1, with D maybe TRBD1 (5 bases). The CDR3 totals 13 residues. Germline CDR1 SGHTA, CDR2 FQGNSA. The ends were cut back, 1 base at V and 6 bases at J, with 9 bases in the middle.

This clone was recorded only once. The chain couples TRBV4-1 to TRBJ1-1, with D hard to call. The CDR3 runs 14 residues. Trimming took off 0 bases at V and 1 base at J, with 6 bases between the two ends. Germline V gene lookup returns CDR1 MGHRA and CDR2 YSYEKL. CDR3 loop: CASSQDWGNTEAFF. CDR3 coding DNA: TGCGCCAGCAGCCAAGACTGGGGGAACACTGAAGCTTTCTTT.

The chain couples TRBV4-3 to TRBJ2-1; 8 bases are shared with TRBD1. The CDR3 spans 18 residues. Germline lookup yields CDR1 LGHNA and CDR2 YSLEER. V dropped 2 bases and J dropped 7; count of bases not matched to a gene: 16. CDR3 residues: CASSQRPPGGTGQNEQFF. The CDR3 DNA is TGCGCCAGCAGCCAAAGACCACCCGGAGGGACAGGACAGAATGAGCAGTTCTTC.

The CDR3 spells CASSLGLGQGPSSYGYTF. The CDR3 nucleotides read TGTGCCAGCAGCTTAGGCCTAGGACAGGGGCCATCATCCTATGGCTACACCTTC. The genes are TRBV13 and TRBJ1-2, with 9 bases matching TRBD1. Germline V gene data show CDR1 as PRHDT and CDR2 as FYEKMQ (reference sequence). The J segment lost 4 bases and the V segment lost 0 bases, leaving 12 bases of the junction unmatched. The CDR3 length is 18 residues.

This chain links TRBV30 with TRBJ1-1, with D possibly matching TRBD1 (6 bases). The length of the CDR3 is 14 residues. V lost 5 bases to trimming and J lost 6 bases, with 19 bases between them. The germline V gene has CDR1 GTSNPN and CDR2 SVGIG (reference sequence). The CDR3 here is CAWQGGGARAEAFF. The CDR3, as DNA: TGTGCCTGGCAAGGAGGGGGGGCCAGGGCTGAAGCTTTCTTT.

The chain employs TRBV19 and TRBJ1-1; TRBD1 might be the D (6 bases). From germline, CDR1 is LNHDA and CDR2 SQIVND (reference sequence). The CDR3 is 15 amino acids. V was cut by 6 bases and J by 6 bases, with 20 bases left in between. The CDR3 loop is CASSATGNRDAEAFF. The CDR3 DNA reads TGTGCCAGTAGCGCGACAGGAAACCGAGACGCTGAAGCTTTCTTT.

This chain uses TRBV5-4 with TRBJ2-5; perhaps TRBD1 as D (5 bases). The CDR3 contains 16 residues. Germline lookup yields CDR1 SGHNT and CDR2 YYREEE (reference sequence). V lost 2 bases and J 2 bases, leaving 16 bases between the germline ends. CDR3: CASSLGVRAQQETQYF. For the CDR3, the DNA is TGTGCCAGCAGCTTAGGGGTCCGAGCGCAACAAGAGACCCAGTACTTC.

This clone was recorded only once. V and J are TRBV10-3 and TRBJ1-1; TRBD1 matches 10 bases. In germline, CDR1 is ENHRY, CDR2 SYGVKD. CDR3 length: 13 amino acids. With 8 bases clipped from V and 6 bases from J, the junction kept 6 bases outside the gene matches. CDR3 DNA sequence: TGTGCCATCTCGGGACAGGGGATCGCTGAAGCTTTCTTT. Residues: CAISGQGIAEAFF.

CDR3 sequence (DNA): TGTGCCAGCAGTCTAGGACAGGATTCCTACGAGCAGTACTTC. This gives the protein CASSLGQDSYEQYF. This chain uses TRBV27 with TRBJ2-7; 7 bases align to TRBD1. Germline values: CDR1 MNHEY, CDR2 SMNVEV (reference sequence). The CDR3 consists of 14 residues. J gave up 1 base and V 5 bases, and 5 bases lay outside the gene matches.

The rearrangement joins TRBV27 to TRBJ1-4; D is perhaps TRBD1 (5 bases). V lost 3 bases, J lost 6 bases, and 11 bases lay in between. This CDR3 has 14 amino acids. The germline V gene has CDR1 MNHEY and CDR2 SMNVEV (reference sequence). The CDR3 DNA follows: TGTGCCAGCAGTTTTTCAGGGTTGTATGAAAAACTGTTTTTT. Protein sequence: CASSFSGLYEKLFF.

This clone was found a few times. The chain's CDR3 is CASSSRLASEQFF. The CDR3 DNA reads as TGTGCCAGCAGTTCCCGACTAGCAAGTGAGCAGTTCTTC. V is TRBV6-5 and J is TRBJ2-1; 7 bases line up with TRBD2. V lost 4 bases and J lost 9; bases outside the gene matches: 6. The CDR3 runs 13 residues. Per germline, CDR1 MNHEY and CDR2 SVGAGI.

The chain combines TRBV7-3 with TRBJ2-1; D is unclear. Trimming took 5 bases from V and 7 from J, leaving 12 bases between them. From germline, CDR1 is SGHTA and CDR2 FQGTGA. This CDR3 spans 13 amino acids. The CDR3 coding sequence is TGTGCCAGCAGCCACACCGCTGGGAATGAGCAGTTCTTC. Its protein product is CASSHTAGNEQFF. Combining the CDR3 with reference TRBV7-3 and TRBJ2-1 gives the whole variable domain GAGVSQTPSNKVTEKGKYVELRCDPISGHTALYWYRQSLGQGPEFLIYFQGTGAADDSGLPNDRFFAVRPEGSVSTLKIQRTERGDSAVYLCASSHTAGNEQFFGPGTRLTVL.